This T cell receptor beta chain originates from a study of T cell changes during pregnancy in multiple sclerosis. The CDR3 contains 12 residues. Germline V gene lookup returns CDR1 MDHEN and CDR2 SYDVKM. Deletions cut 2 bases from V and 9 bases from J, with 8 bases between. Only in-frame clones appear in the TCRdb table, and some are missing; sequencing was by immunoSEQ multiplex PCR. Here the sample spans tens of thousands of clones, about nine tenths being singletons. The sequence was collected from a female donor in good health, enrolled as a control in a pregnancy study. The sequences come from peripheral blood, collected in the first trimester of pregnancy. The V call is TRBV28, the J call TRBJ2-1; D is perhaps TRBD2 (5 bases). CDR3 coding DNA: TGTGCCAGCAGTTTAGGCCTAGCTGAGCAGTTCTTC. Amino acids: CASSLGLAEQFF.